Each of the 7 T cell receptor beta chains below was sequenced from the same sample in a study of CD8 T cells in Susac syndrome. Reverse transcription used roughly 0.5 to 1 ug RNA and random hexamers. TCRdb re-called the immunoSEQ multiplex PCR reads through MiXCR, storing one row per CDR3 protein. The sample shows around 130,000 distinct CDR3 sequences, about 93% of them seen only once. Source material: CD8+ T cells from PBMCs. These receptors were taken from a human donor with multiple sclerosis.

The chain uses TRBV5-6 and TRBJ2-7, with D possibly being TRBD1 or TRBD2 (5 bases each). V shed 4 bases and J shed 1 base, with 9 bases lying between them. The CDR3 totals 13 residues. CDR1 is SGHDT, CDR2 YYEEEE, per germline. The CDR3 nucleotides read TGTGCCAGCAGCCGGGACCAGTCCTACGAGCAGTACTTC. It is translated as CASSRDQSYEQYF. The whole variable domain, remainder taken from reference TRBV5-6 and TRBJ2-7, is DAGVTQSPTHLIKTRGQQVTLRCSPKSGHDTVSWYQQALGQGPQFIFQYYEEEERQRGNFPDRFSGHQFPNYSSELNVNALLLGDSALYLCASSRDQSYEQYFGPGTRLTVT.

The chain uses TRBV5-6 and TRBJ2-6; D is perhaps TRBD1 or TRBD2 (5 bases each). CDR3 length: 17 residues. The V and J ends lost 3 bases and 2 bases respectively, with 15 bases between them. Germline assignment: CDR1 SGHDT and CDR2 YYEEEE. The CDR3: CASSSGQGVAGANVLTF. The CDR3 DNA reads TGTGCCAGCAGCTCCGGGCAGGGAGTGGCTGGGGCCAACGTCCTGACTTTC. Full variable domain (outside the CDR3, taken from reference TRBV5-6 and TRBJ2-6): DAGVTQSPTHLIKTRGQQVTLRCSPKSGHDTVSWYQQALGQGPQFIFQYYEEEERQRGNFPDRFSGHQFPNYSSELNVNALLLGDSALYLCASSSGQGVAGANVLTFGAGSRLTVL.

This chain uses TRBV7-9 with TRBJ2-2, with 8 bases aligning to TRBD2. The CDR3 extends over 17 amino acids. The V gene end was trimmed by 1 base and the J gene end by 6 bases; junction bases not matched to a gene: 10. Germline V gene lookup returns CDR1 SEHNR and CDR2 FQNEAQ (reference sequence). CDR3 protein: CASSLGVGGGDPGELFF. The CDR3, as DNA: TGTGCCAGCAGCTTAGGGGTCGGGGGGGGCGATCCCGGGGAGCTGTTTTTT.

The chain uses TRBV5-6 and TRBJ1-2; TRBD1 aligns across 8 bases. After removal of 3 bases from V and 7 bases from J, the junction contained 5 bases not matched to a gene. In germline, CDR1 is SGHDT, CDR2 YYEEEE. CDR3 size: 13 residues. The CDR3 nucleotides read TGTGCCAGCAGCTCGGGACAGGATTTTGGCTACACCTTC. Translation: CASSSGQDFGYTF.

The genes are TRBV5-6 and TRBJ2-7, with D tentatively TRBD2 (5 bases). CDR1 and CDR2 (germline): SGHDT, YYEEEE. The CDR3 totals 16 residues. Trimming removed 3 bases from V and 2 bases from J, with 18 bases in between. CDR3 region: CASSSDLKRSPYEQYF. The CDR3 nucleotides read TGTGCCAGCAGCTCCGATTTGAAGCGGAGCCCCTACGAGCAGTACTTC.

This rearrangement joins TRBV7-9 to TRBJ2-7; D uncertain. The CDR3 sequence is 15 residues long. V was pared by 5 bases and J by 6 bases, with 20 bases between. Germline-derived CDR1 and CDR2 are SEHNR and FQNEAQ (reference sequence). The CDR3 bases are TGTGCCAGCAGCCATTCCACCGGAGAGTTTGGCGAGCAGTACTTC. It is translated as CASSHSTGEFGEQYF.

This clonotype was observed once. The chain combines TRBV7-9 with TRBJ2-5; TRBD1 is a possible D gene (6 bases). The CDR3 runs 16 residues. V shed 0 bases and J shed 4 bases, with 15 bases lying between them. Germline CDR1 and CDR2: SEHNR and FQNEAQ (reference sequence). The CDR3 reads CASSLALRQGGETQYF. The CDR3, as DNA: TGTGCCAGCAGCTTAGCCCTCCGACAAGGGGGAGAGACCCAGTACTTC.